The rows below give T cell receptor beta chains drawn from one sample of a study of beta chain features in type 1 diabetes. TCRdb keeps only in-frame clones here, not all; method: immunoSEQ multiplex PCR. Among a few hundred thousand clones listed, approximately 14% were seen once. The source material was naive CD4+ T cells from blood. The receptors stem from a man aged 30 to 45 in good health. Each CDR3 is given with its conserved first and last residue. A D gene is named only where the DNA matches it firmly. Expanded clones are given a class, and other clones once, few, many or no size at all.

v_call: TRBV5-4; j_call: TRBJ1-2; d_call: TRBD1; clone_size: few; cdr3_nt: TGTGCCAGCAGTCCGGGACAGGGCCCCTATGGCTACACCTTC; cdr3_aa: CASSPGQGPYGYTF
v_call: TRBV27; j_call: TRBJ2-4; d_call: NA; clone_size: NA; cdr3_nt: TGTGCCATCCCGACCCGAGGAAACATTCAGTACTTC; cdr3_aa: CAIPTRGNIQYF
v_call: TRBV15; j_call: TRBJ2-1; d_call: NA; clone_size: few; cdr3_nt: TGTGCCACCAGCAGAGATCGGTGGGTAGAGCAGTTCTTC; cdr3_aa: CATSRDRWVEQFF
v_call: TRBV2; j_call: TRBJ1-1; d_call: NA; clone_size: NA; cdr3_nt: TGTGCCAGCAGTGAACAGGGTCAGACGACTGAAGCTTTCTTT; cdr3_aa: CASSEQGQTTEAFF
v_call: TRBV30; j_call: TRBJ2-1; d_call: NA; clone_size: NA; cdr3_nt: NA; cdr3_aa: CAWGAGSFF
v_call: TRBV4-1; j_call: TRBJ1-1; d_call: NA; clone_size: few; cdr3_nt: TGCGCCAGCAGCCAAGGGTTCGACAGGAAGGCCACTGAAGCTTTCTTT; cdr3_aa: CASSQGFDRKATEAFF
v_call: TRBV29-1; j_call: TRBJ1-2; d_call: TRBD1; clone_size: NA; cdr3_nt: TGCAGCGCGGGGGACAGGGAATATGGCTACACCTTC; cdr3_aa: CSAGDREYGYTF
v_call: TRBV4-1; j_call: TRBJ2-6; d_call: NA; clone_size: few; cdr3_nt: TGCGCCAGCCGTAGAGGGCTAGTGTCTGGGGCCAACGTCCTGACTTTC; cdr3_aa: CASRRGLVSGANVLTF
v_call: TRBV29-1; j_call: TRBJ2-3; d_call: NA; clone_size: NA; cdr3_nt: TGCAGCGTTGTTTTACCCCCCGGGAGCGATCTCGATACGCAGTATTTT; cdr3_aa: CSVVLPPGSDLDTQYF
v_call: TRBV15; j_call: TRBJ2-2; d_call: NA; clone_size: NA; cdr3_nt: TGTGCCACCAGCAGAGGAGGGGTAACCGGGGAGCTGTTTTTT; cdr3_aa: CATSRGGVTGELFF
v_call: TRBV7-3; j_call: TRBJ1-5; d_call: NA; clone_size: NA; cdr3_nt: TGTGCCAGCAGCTCGGACAGAGATCAGCCCCAGCATTTT; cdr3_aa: CASSSDRDQPQHF
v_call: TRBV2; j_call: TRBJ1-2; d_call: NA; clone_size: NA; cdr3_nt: TGTGCCAGCAGATACCGGGACATAGAGGCCTATGGCTACACCTTC; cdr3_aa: CASRYRDIEAYGYTF
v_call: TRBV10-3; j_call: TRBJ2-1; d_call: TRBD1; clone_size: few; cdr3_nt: TGTGCCATCAGACGGGACAGGGTCTCCTACAATGAGCAGTTCTTC; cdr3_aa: CAIRRDRVSYNEQFF
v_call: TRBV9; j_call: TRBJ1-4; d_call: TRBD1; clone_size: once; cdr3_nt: TGTGCCAGCAGCGTGGGAGGACAGGGAGGAAATGAAAAACTGTTTTTT; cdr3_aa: CASSVGGQGGNEKLFF
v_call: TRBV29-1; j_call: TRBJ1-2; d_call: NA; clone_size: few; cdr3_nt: TGCAGCGTTTCTCTGAGGAGTTCCCGCAACTATGGCTACACCTTC; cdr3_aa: CSVSLRSSRNYGYTF
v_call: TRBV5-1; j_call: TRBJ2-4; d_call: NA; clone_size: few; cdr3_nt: TGCGCCAGCAGCTTGGAGGGGAGAAAGGAAAACATTCAGTACTTC; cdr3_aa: CASSLEGRKENIQYF
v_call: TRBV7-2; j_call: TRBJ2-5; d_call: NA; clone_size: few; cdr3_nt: TGTGCCAGCAGCCGACAGGTAGAAGAGACCCAGTACTTC; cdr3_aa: CASSRQVEETQYF
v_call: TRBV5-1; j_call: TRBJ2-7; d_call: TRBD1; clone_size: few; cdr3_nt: TGCGCCAGCAGCCACCGGGACAGAGGCTCCTACGAGCAGTACTTC; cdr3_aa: CASSHRDRGSYEQYF
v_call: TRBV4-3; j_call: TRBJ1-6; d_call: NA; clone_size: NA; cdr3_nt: TGCGCCAGCAGCTTTAACAGCGACCTTGGTTCACCCCTCCACTTT; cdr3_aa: CASSFNSDLGSPLHF
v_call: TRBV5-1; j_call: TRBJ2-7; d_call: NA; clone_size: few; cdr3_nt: TGCGCCAGCATTAGTCTAGACTACGAGCAGTACTTC; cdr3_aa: CASISLDYEQYF
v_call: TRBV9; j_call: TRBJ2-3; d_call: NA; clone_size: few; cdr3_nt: TGTGCCAGCAGCGTAATTGCGGCTAGCACAGATACGCAGTATTTT; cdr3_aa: CASSVIAASTDTQYF
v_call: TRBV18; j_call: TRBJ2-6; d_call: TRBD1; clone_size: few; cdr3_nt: TGTGCCAGCTCACAGGGACAGGCTGGGGCCAACGTCCTGACTTTC; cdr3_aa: CASSQGQAGANVLTF
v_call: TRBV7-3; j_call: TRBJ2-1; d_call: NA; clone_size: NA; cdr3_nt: TGTGCCAGCAGTTTAAATAGCGCCTCAAACAATGAGCAGTTCTTC; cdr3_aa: CASSLNSASNNEQFF
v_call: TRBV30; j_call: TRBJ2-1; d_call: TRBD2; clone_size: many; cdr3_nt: TGTGCCTGGAGTAGCGGGAGGGCCTCCTACAATGAGCAGTTCTTC; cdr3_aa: CAWSSGRASYNEQFF
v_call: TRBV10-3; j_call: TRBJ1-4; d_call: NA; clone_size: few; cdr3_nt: TGTGCCATCAGTGAGGTCGAGGGTCGGGAAAAACTGTTTTTT; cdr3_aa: CAISEVEGREKLFF
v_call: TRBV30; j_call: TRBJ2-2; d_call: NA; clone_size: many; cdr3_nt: TGTGCCTGGAAGTACACTAGGACCGGGGAGCTGTTTTTT; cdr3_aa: CAWKYTRTGELFF
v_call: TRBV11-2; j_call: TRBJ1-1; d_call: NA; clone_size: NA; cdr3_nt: TGTGCCAGCAGCACCGTTATAATGAACACTGAAGCTTTCTTT; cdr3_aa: CASSTVIMNTEAFF
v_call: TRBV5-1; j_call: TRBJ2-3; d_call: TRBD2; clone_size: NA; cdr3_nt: TGCGCCAGCAGCTTGGAAGGGAGGGTGGATACGCAGTATTTT; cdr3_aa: CASSLEGRVDTQYF